Shown below are 24 T cell receptor beta chains from a single sample sequenced in a study of cytomegalovirus exposure and HLA in healthy donors. Clones were read by immunoSEQ multiplex PCR, and TCRdb kept only the in-frame ones, dropping some. The data contain 150,000 to 200,000 clones, roughly 81% of them singletons. Sequencing used PBMCs. The receptors were sampled from a woman in her twenties or thirties in good health and CMV-seronegative.

The rearrangement joins TRBV6-1 to TRBJ1-3, with D perhaps TRBD1 (5 bases). The CDR3 sequence is 14 residues long. Germline V CDR1 and CDR2: MNHNS, SASEGT. V dropped 1 base and J dropped 6 bases, with 10 bases sitting between them. CDR3 loop: CASSEGNRLNTIYF. DNA of the CDR3: TGTGCCAGCAGTGAAGGCAACAGGTTAAACACCATATATTTT.

This clone was recorded many times. The J gene is TRBJ1-2, the V gene TRBV19; D gene unclear. Trimming took 1 base from V and 4 from J, leaving 10 bases between them. The germline V gene has CDR1 LNHDA and CDR2 SQIVND (reference sequence). The length of the CDR3 is 14 residues. The CDR3 spells CASSIGAGGYGYTF. CDR3 sequence (DNA): TGTGCCAGTAGTATAGGGGCAGGTGGCTATGGCTACACCTTC. Using reference TRBV19 and TRBJ1-2 for the parts outside the CDR3, the full variable domain is DGGITQSPKYLFRKEGQNVTLSCEQNLNHDAMYWYRQDPGQGLRLIYYSQIVNDFQKGDIAEGYSVSREKKESFPLTVTSAQKNPTAFYLCASSIGAGGYGYTFGSGTRLTVV.

The genes are TRBV5-1 and TRBJ2-3; D not certain. The CDR3 consists of 15 residues. V lost 7 bases to trimming and J lost 2 bases, with 17 bases between them. Germline lookup yields CDR1 SGHRS and CDR2 YFSETQ. For the CDR3, the DNA is TGCGCCAGCGCCGAGGTGGAGTTGAACACAGATACGCAGTATTTT. Translating gives CASAEVELNTDTQYF.

V gene TRBV5-1 combines with J gene TRBJ1-1, with D uncertain. CDR1 is SGHRS and CDR2 is YFSETQ in the germline V gene. The CDR3 loop spans 13 amino acids. V lost 0 bases and J lost 2, with 5 bases in between. The CDR3 loop is CASSLAFNTEAFF. The CDR3 nucleotides are TGCGCCAGCAGCTTGGCCTTTAACACTGAAGCTTTCTTT.

This clone was observed once. The chain couples TRBV5-4 to TRBJ1-1; no firm D call. Germline V gene sequence: CDR1 SGHNT, CDR2 YYREEE (reference sequence). Trimming removed 5 bases at V and 0 bases at J, with 11 bases between. The CDR3 has 14 amino acids. Here the CDR3 DNA reads TGTGCCAGCAGGAAACAGACCATGAACACTGAAGCTTTCTTT. Protein sequence: CASRKQTMNTEAFF.

The rearrangement uses TRBV5-6 and TRBJ2-1; possibly TRBD1 for D (6 bases). V lost 4 bases and J 5 bases, leaving 10 bases between the germline ends. This CDR3 contains 13 residues. CDR1 is SGHDT and CDR2 is YYEEEE in the germline V gene. The DNA of the CDR3 is TGTGCCAGCAGCCGGGACACCAACAATGAGCAGTTCTTC. Translating gives CASSRDTNNEQFF.

This clone was seen only once. The V call is TRBV4-1, the J call TRBJ1-3; D is unclear. This CDR3 is 17 amino acids long. The germline CDR1 and CDR2 sequences are MGHRA and YSYEKL. V shed 4 bases and J shed 0 bases, with 16 bases lying between them. The CDR3 nucleotides are TGCGCCAGCAGCCCAGAGGTACCGGGAAGCTCTGGAAACACCATATATTTT. Residues: CASSPEVPGSSGNTIYF.

This chain uses TRBV5-4 with TRBJ2-1, with D possibly matching TRBD2 (7 bases). Per the germline V gene, CDR1 is SGHNT and CDR2 is YYREEE (reference sequence). CDR3 length equals 14 residues. Trimming left V 0 bases short and J 12 bases short, with 16 bases between. The CDR3 DNA reads as TGTGCCAGCAGCTTGGCAAGGGGGGGCAGGGGGCAGTTCTTC. Residues: CASSLARGGRGQFF.

This clone was counted a few times. As DNA, the CDR3 is TGTGCCAGCAGCCCAGGACACGCCCTTTCCTACGAGCAGTACTTC. Translating gives CASSPGHALSYEQYF. This chain connects TRBV7-7 to TRBJ2-7, with D perhaps TRBD1 (5 bases). The CDR3 totals 15 residues. V lost 5 bases, J lost 1 base, and 15 bases lay in between. Germline CDR1 is SSHAT and CDR2 is FNYEAQ (reference sequence).

The chain has TRBV10-1 and TRBJ1-1, with a weak D call TRBD1 (5 bases). The CDR3 runs to 13 residues. Trimming removed 5 bases from V and 1 base from J, with 8 bases in between. CDR1 and CDR2 (germline): WNHNN, SYGVQD (reference sequence). CDR3: CASSLQANTEAFF. In DNA form, the CDR3 reads TGCGCCAGCAGTTTACAGGCGAACACTGAAGCTTTCTTT.

The chain is built from TRBV19 and TRBJ1-5, with 9 bases identical to TRBD1. The CDR3 is 15 amino acids. V lost 4 bases and J lost 7; bases outside the gene matches: 8. Germline-derived CDR1 and CDR2 are LNHDA and SQIVND (reference sequence). DNA for the CDR3: TGTGCCAGTAGTACCACAGGGGGCCTTGGGCAGCCCCAGCATTTT. It is translated as CASSTTGGLGQPQHF.

About this clone itself: Other nucleotide sequences in the sample specify the same CDR3. The chain couples TRBV9 to TRBJ1-5; 10 nucleotides match TRBD1. The germline V gene has CDR1 SGDLS and CDR2 YYNGEE. V shed 3 bases and J 4 bases; nucleotides not matched to a gene: 4. The CDR3 runs 15 residues. CDR3 loop: CASSAGTGVNQPQHF. In DNA, the CDR3 is TGTGCCAGCAGCGCCGGGACAGGGGTGAATCAGCCCCAGCATTTT. Filled out from reference TRBV9 and TRBJ1-5, the complete variable domain reads DSGVTQTPKHLITATGQRVTLRCSPRSGDLSVYWYQQSLDQGLQFLIQYYNGEERAKGNILERFSAQQFPDLHSELNLSSLELGDSALYFCASSAGTGVNQPQHFGDGTRLSIL.

This chain connects TRBV5-1 to TRBJ1-1; no clear D gene. The CDR3 has 16 amino acids. V dropped 0 bases and J dropped 0 bases, with 12 bases sitting between them. Germline V gene data show CDR1 as SGHRS and CDR2 as YFSETQ. The CDR3 is CASSLARERLNTEAFF. CDR3 bases: TGCGCCAGCAGCTTGGCGCGAGAGAGATTGAACACTGAAGCTTTCTTT. Full variable domain (outside the CDR3, taken from reference TRBV5-1 and TRBJ1-1): KAGVTQTPRYLIKTRGQQVTLSCSPISGHRSVSWYQQTPGQGLQFLFEYFSETQRNKGNFPGRFSGRQFSNSRSEMNVSTLELGDSALYLCASSLARERLNTEAFFGQGTRLTVV.

The rearrangement joins TRBV11-3 to TRBJ2-1; the match to TRBD1 covers 7 bases. V was clipped by 3 bases and J by 5 bases; unmatched bases: 7. CDR1 SGHNT and CDR2 YENEEA come from the germline V gene. This CDR3 spans 15 amino acids. CDR3 DNA sequence: TGTGCCAGCAGCTTGGAGATGACAGGGAACAATGAGCAGTTCTTC. Translating gives CASSLEMTGNNEQFF. The full variable domain, its missing parts supplied by reference TRBV11-3 and TRBJ2-1, is EAGVVQSPRYKIIEKKQPVAFWCNPISGHNTLYWYLQNLGQGPELLIRYENEEAVDDSQLPKDRFSAERLKGVDSTLKIQPAELGDSAVYLCASSLEMTGNNEQFFGPGTRLTVL.

The chain has TRBV27 and TRBJ2-7, with 11 bases matching TRBD1. The germline CDR1 and CDR2 sequences are MNHEY and SMNVEV (reference sequence). This CDR3 has 15 amino acids. J was trimmed by 3 bases and V by 5 bases; bases with no gene match: 6. CDR3: CASSEWTGGSYEQYF. The CDR3 nucleotides read TGTGCCAGCAGTGAATGGACAGGGGGCAGCTACGAGCAGTACTTC.

The table lists this clone with a count of one. The chain carries TRBV7-3 and TRBJ2-6; D unclear. Germline CDR1 SGHTA, CDR2 FQGTGA. With 5 bases removed from V and 4 bases from J, the gap between germline ends came to 12 bases. This CDR3 is 15 amino acids long. CDR3 coding DNA: TGTGCCAGCAGCGCAGGTGGGTCCGGGGCCAACGTCCTGACTTTC. This encodes CASSAGGSGANVLTF.

This rearrangement joins TRBV27 to TRBJ1-2; TRBD1 matches 9 bases. V was clipped by 4 bases and J by 7 bases; unmatched bases: 10. The CDR3 consists of 15 residues. Germline V gives CDR1 MNHEY, CDR2 SMNVEV (reference sequence). CDR3 loop: CASSSSGTGYGGYTF. In nucleotides, the CDR3 is TGTGCCAGCAGTTCCTCCGGGACAGGGTACGGTGGCTACACCTTC.

The V and J genes are TRBV10-3 and TRBJ1-5; perhaps TRBD1 as D (5 bases). V was trimmed by 10 bases and J by 0 bases, leaving 13 bases between them. Germline values: CDR1 ENHRY, CDR2 SYGVKD. This CDR3 is built from 14 residues. CDR3 DNA: TGTGCCACATCGGGGGAATTTAGCAATCAGCCCCAGCATTTT. It is translated as CATSGEFSNQPQHF.

The sample holds a few counts of this clone. V gene TRBV14 combines with J gene TRBJ1-1, with a weak D call TRBD1 (6 bases). Per the germline V gene, CDR1 is SGHDN and CDR2 is FVKESK. Trimming removed 2 bases at V and 7 bases at J, with 11 bases between. The CDR3 length is 13 residues. The CDR3 DNA is TGTGCCAGCAGCCAACAGGGGAGGGGTGAAGCTTTCTTT. Its translation is CASSQQGRGEAFF.

On this clone itself: Sequence at one end of the junction differs from germline and may be a read error. The chain employs TRBV6-1 and TRBJ1-5; 7 bases are shared with TRBD1. This CDR3 region has 17 residues. From germline, CDR1 is MNHNS and CDR2 SASEGT. DNA for the CDR3: TGTGCCAGCCGTGAAGTGAAGGGGGCGGGTAGCAATCAGCCCCAGCATTTT. This codes for CASREVKGAGSNQPQHF.

The V call is TRBV11-2, the J call TRBJ2-3; TRBD1 aligns across 7 bases. This CDR3 has 18 residues. Germline loops: CDR1 SGHAT, CDR2 FQNNGV. The V segment lost 1 base and the J segment 2 bases; nucleotides outside the gene matches: 12. CDR3 in amino acids: CASSLGAGGRFSTDTQYF. CDR3 nucleotides: TGTGCCAGCAGCTTAGGGGCAGGGGGTCGGTTTTCCACAGATACGCAGTATTTT.

This clone showed up just a few times. This sequence joins TRBV4-1 and TRBJ1-4, with 10 bases identical to TRBD1. Germline lookup yields CDR1 MGHRA and CDR2 YSYEKL. This CDR3 region has 14 residues. The V segment lost 5 bases and the J segment 5 bases; nucleotides outside the gene matches: 2. The CDR3: CASSAGQGNEKLFF. The CDR3 DNA is TGCGCCAGCAGCGCGGGACAGGGGAATGAAAAACTGTTTTTT.

This clone appeared a single time. V usage is TRBV6-1 and J usage is TRBJ1-4, with 8 bases matching TRBD1. CDR3 length: 15 residues. Germline loops: CDR1 MNHNS, CDR2 SASEGT. Unmatched junction bases numbered 8, after V lost 4 bases and J lost 7 bases. The CDR3 here is CASSAYRGSVEKLFF. The CDR3 coding sequence is TGTGCCAGCAGTGCGTACAGGGGGTCGGTTGAAAAACTGTTTTTT.

The rearrangement joins TRBV5-6 to TRBJ2-7; 13 bases align to TRBD2. The junction had 9 bases not matched to a gene; V was cut back by 5 bases and J by 7 bases. Germline V CDR1 and CDR2: SGHDT, YYEEEE. CDR3 size: 15 residues. CDR3 protein: CASRLKAGLAGEQYF. CDR3 DNA: TGTGCCAGCAGATTAAAGGCGGGACTAGCGGGGGAGCAGTACTTC.